One and the same sample provided the 5 T cell receptor beta chains below, sequenced in a study of CD8+ T cells in alopecia areata. Treatment of the sample: oral pan-JAK inhibitor, 5-10 mg twice daily. In each case, RNA was isolated and then reverse transcribed into cDNA as the sequencing template. TCRdb keeps only in-frame clones here, not all; method: immunoSEQ multiplex PCR. The repertoire has approximately 160,000 clones, 60% to 75% of them found once; the top ten carry 14%. The sequencing here drew on CD4+ T cells sorted from blood, taken at week 24, from a patient treated with tofacitinib. The receptor set was obtained from a human donor with alopecia areata.

This chain joins TRBV5-6 and TRBJ2-3; no clear D gene. The V and J ends lost 4 bases and 4 bases respectively, with 13 bases between them. The CDR3 sequence is 14 residues long. In germline, CDR1 is SGHDT, CDR2 YYEEEE. This CDR3 reads CASSVFNRADTQYF. The CDR3 nucleotides read TGTGCCAGCAGCGTATTCAATCGCGCAGATACGCAGTATTTT.

V gene TRBV29-1 combines with J gene TRBJ2-7; the D is unclear. Trimming took 7 bases from V and 5 from J, leaving 12 bases between them. Germline V CDR1 and CDR2: SQVTM, ANQGSEA. This CDR3 spans 11 amino acids. The CDR3 region is CSGTMPHEQYF. The DNA for the CDR3 is TGCAGCGGGACCATGCCCCACGAGCAGTACTTC.

CDR3 in DNA: TGTGCCAGCATGGGGCGGACTAATGAAAAACTGTTTTTT. It is translated as CASMGRTNEKLFF. The chain links TRBV4-2 to TRBJ1-4; TRBD1 is a possible D gene (5 bases). V lost 7 bases to trimming and J lost 2 bases, with 8 bases between them. The CDR3 loop spans 13 amino acids. The germline gives CDR1 LGHNA, CDR2 YNFKEQ.

The chain carries TRBV30 and TRBJ1-5, with D unresolved. This CDR3 has 16 residues. Looked up from germline, CDR1 is GTSNPN and CDR2 is SVGIG (reference sequence). V lost 1 base and J lost 0, with 13 bases in between. CDR3 nucleotide sequence: TGTGCCTGGAGTGGGACGTATGCCTATAGCAATCAGCCCCAGCATTTT. It translates to CAWSGTYAYSNQPQHF.

The rearrangement links TRBV29-1 to TRBJ2-7; D perhaps matches TRBD1 (6 bases). Germline CDR1 reads SQVTM; CDR2 reads ANQGSEA. V dropped 5 bases and J dropped 3 bases, with 17 bases sitting between them. This CDR3 region has 14 residues. CDR3 amino acids: CSVLIDRIIYEQYF. For the CDR3, the DNA is TGCAGCGTTTTAATTGACAGGATAATCTACGAGCAGTACTTC.